The 23 T cell receptor beta chains listed next were all sequenced from one sample in a study of siplizumab effects on memory and regulatory T cells. The assay was immunoSEQ multiplex PCR, and TCRdb's table has in-frame clones only and misses some. The table has about 6,500 clones, roughly 63% seen once. Sequencing used effector memory CD8+ T cells sorted from blood. Subset indicated: unstimulated CD8+ effector memory T cells. These receptors were collected from a human donor in good health.

Only one count was recorded for this clone. The V and J genes are TRBV19 and TRBJ1-2, with no clear D. With 3 bases removed from V and 1 base from J, the gap between germline ends came to 9 bases. The CDR3 consists of 14 residues. Germline V gene data show CDR1 as LNHDA and CDR2 as SQIVND (reference sequence). The CDR3 region has the DNA TGTGCCAGTAGTATGTCGACCAATAACTATGGCTACACCTTC. Its translation is CASSMSTNNYGYTF.

The rearrangement uses TRBV6-6 and TRBJ2-3; no definite D call. Germline V CDR1 and CDR2: MNHNY, SVGAGI (reference sequence). The CDR3 consists of 14 residues. V was shortened by 0 bases and J by 6 bases, with 10 bases between the two germline ends. The CDR3 region has the DNA TGTGCCAGCAGTTACTCTGAGTCGTCCGATACGCAGTATTTT. This codes for CASSYSESSDTQYF.

This clone came up a few times. This rearrangement joins TRBV15 to TRBJ2-3, with D possibly being TRBD1 (6 bases). V lost 5 bases and J lost 4, with 16 bases in between. Looked up from germline, CDR1 is LNHNV and CDR2 is YYDKDF (reference sequence). The CDR3 is made up of 15 amino acids. Here the CDR3 reads CATSLGGQGADTQYF. The CDR3 region has the DNA TGTGCCACCAGCCTAGGGGGTCAGGGCGCAGATACGCAGTATTTT.

The rearrangement joins TRBV5-4 to TRBJ1-6; the match to TRBD1 covers 10 bases. CDR1 and CDR2 (germline): SGHNT, YYREEE (reference sequence). CDR3 length: 17 amino acids. The V gene end was trimmed by 4 bases and the J gene end by 8 bases; junction bases not matched to a gene: 12. CDR3 in DNA: TGTGCCAGCAGCCGCATTCCGACAGGGGGCGATGATTCACCCCTCCACTTT. Translation gives CASSRIPTGGDDSPLHF.

The rearrangement uses TRBV29-1 and TRBJ2-7, with D perhaps TRBD2 (6 bases). This CDR3 spans 16 amino acids. V lost 0 bases, J lost 4 bases, and 19 bases lay in between. Germline V gives CDR1 SQVTM, CDR2 ANQGSEA. DNA for the CDR3: TGCAGCGTTGAAGATTGGGGTAGCGGTTTCCCGTACGAGCAGTACTTC. This sequence encodes CSVEDWGSGFPYEQYF.

The chain is built from TRBV5-1 and TRBJ2-3, with 7 positions matching TRBD1. V lost 4 bases, J lost 2 bases, and 10 bases stayed unmatched. This CDR3 contains 16 residues. Germline V lookup: CDR1 SGHRS, CDR2 YFSETQ. The CDR3 loop is CASSLRQGWATDTQYF. CDR3 bases: TGCGCCAGCAGCCTACGACAGGGATGGGCCACAGATACGCAGTATTTT.

V gene TRBV6-4 combines with J gene TRBJ2-3; TRBD1 matches at 9 bases. Per germline, CDR1 MRHNA and CDR2 SNTAGT. V was pared by 2 bases and J by 5 bases, with 5 bases of the junction left unmatched. The CDR3 contains 15 residues. Here the CDR3 reads CASSDRAGQGDTQYF. Here the CDR3 DNA reads TGTGCCAGCAGTGACCGGGCGGGACAGGGAGATACGCAGTATTTT.

The J gene is TRBJ1-2, the V gene TRBV27; tentative D call: TRBD1 (5 bases). The CDR3 extends over 12 amino acids. CDR1 is MNHEY and CDR2 is SMNVEV in the germline V gene (reference sequence). Trimming pared 5 bases from V and 7 bases from J, leaving 11 bases between. Here the CDR3 DNA reads TGTGCCAGCAGTCACAGGAACGGTGGCTACACCTTC. Translation: CASSHRNGGYTF.

This rearrangement joins TRBV7-3 to TRBJ1-2; D uncertain. Germline V CDR1 and CDR2: SGHTA, FQGTGA. This CDR3 has 14 amino acids. Deletions cut 4 bases from V and 6 bases from J, with 15 bases between. The DNA for the CDR3 is TGTGCCAGCAGCTCCTGGACCCGATCGCATGGCTACACCTTC. Encoded protein: CASSSWTRSHGYTF. The whole variable domain, filled in from reference TRBV7-3 and TRBJ1-2, reads GAGVSQTPSNKVTEKGKYVELRCDPISGHTALYWYRQSLGQGPEFLIYFQGTGAADDSGLPNDRFFAVRPEGSVSTLKIQRTERGDSAVYLCASSSWTRSHGYTFGSGTRLTVV.

The rearrangement links TRBV6-5 to TRBJ2-1; 12 nucleotides line up with TRBD2. The CDR3 spans 14 residues. V was clipped by 8 bases and J by 9 bases; unmatched bases: 8. The germline V gene has CDR1 MNHEY and CDR2 SVGAGI. DNA of the CDR3: TGTGCCAGCTTTAGGACTAGCGGGATGGGTGAGCAGTTCTTC. Its protein product is CASFRTSGMGEQFF.

This clone showed up just a few times. The chain employs TRBV5-6 and TRBJ1-2; unclear D gene. With 4 bases removed from V and 1 base from J, the gap between germline ends came to 23 bases. This CDR3 has 18 amino acids. The germline V gene has CDR1 SGHDT and CDR2 YYEEEE. CDR3 sequence: CASSPLPSGLVLNYGYTF. CDR3 coding DNA: TGTGCCAGCAGCCCTCTCCCCAGTGGTTTGGTCCTTAACTATGGCTACACCTTC.

The CDR3 nucleotides are TGTGCCAGCAGTTACACTGGATCCTACGAGCAGTACTTC. Its protein product is CASSYTGSYEQYF. The V gene is TRBV5-4, the J gene TRBJ2-7; D is unclear. Deletions cut 5 bases from V and 1 base from J, with 10 bases between. The CDR3 length is 13 residues. CDR1 and CDR2 (germline): SGHNT, YYREEE (reference sequence).

In its sample, this clone is medium-sized. This chain uses TRBV15 with TRBJ2-7, with unresolved D. Trimming stripped 1 base from V and 1 base from J, with 11 bases between. Germline CDR1 is LNHNV and CDR2 is YYDKDF (reference sequence). The length of the CDR3 is 15 residues. The CDR3 region is CATSRGEDGSYEQYF. The DNA for the CDR3 is TGTGCCACCAGCAGAGGAGAGGACGGATCCTACGAGCAGTACTTC.

This clone was detected once. The genes are TRBV5-1 and TRBJ2-5; TRBD2 matches at 9 bases. The CDR3 is made up of 15 amino acids. Germline CDR1 and CDR2: SGHRS and YFSETQ. Trimming removed 2 bases from V and 6 bases from J; junction bases left unmatched: 8. Here the CDR3 DNA reads TGCGCCAGCAGCTTAGGCGGGGGGGCCGCTCAGACCCAGTACTTC. Its protein product is CASSLGGGAAQTQYF.

This clone is medium-sized in the sample. The genes are TRBV6-4 and TRBJ2-1, with TRBD1 matching 7 bases. The germline V gene has CDR1 MRHNA and CDR2 SNTAGT. CDR3 length: 15 residues. V trimming: 0 bases; J trimming: 4 bases; junction bases outside the gene matches: 3. As DNA, the CDR3 is TGTGCCAGCAGTGACTCTGGGACAGATTACAATGAGCAGTTCTTC. Encoded protein: CASSDSGTDYNEQFF.

This clone is judged medium-sized. This chain connects TRBV6-4 to TRBJ1-5; D gene ambiguous. V lost 4 bases, J lost 3 bases, and 7 bases lay in between. The CDR3 extends over 13 amino acids. The V gene's germline CDR1 is MRHNA and CDR2 SNTAGT. CDR3 nucleotides: TGTGCCAGCAGTGGCAGTGCCAATCAGCCCCAGCATTTT. This encodes CASSGSANQPQHF.

The J gene is TRBJ2-7, the V gene TRBV2; D is undetermined. This CDR3 contains 15 residues. The germline V gene has CDR1 SNHLY and CDR2 FYNNEI. Trimming pared 5 bases from V and 2 bases from J, leaving 16 bases between. CDR3 coding DNA: TGTGCCAGCAGTACCGACACCCCGGGCACCTACGAGCAGTACTTC. Its protein product is CASSTDTPGTYEQYF.

This clone was observed a few times. The gene calls are TRBV6-4 and TRBJ2-1, with 10 bases lining up with TRBD2. Germline CDR1 is MRHNA and CDR2 is SNTAGT. The J segment lost 9 bases and the V segment lost 2 bases, leaving 4 bases of the junction unmatched. There are 14 residues in the CDR3. The CDR3 protein is CASSDGAGGGEQFF. CDR3 nucleotides: TGTGCCAGCAGTGACGGAGCGGGGGGGGGTGAGCAGTTCTTC.

The chain carries TRBV2 and TRBJ1-2; D is ambiguous. Deletions cut 8 bases from V and 2 bases from J, with 9 bases between. The CDR3 loop spans 12 amino acids. Per the germline V gene, CDR1 is SNHLY and CDR2 is FYNNEI. The CDR3 reads CASWSGNYGYTF. The CDR3 DNA reads TGTGCCAGCTGGTCCGGAAACTATGGCTACACCTTC.

The CDR3 loop is CASSAGPPGTDTQYF. Here the CDR3 DNA reads TGTGCCAGCAGCGCCGGGCCACCGGGCACAGATACGCAGTATTTT. This chain connects TRBV5-4 to TRBJ2-3; D remains ambiguous. The germline CDR1 and CDR2 sequences are SGHNT and YYREEE (reference sequence). The CDR3 extends over 15 amino acids. V gave up 4 bases and J gave up 1 base, with 13 bases separating them.

The chain uses TRBV9 and TRBJ2-3; D perhaps matches TRBD2 (7 bases). The germline V gene encodes CDR1 SGDLS and CDR2 YYNGEE. The CDR3 extends over 16 amino acids. V lost 0 bases to trimming and J lost 1 base, with 12 bases between them. The CDR3 protein is CASSVAGGGGTDTQYF. The CDR3 DNA reads as TGTGCCAGCAGCGTAGCGGGGGGCGGAGGCACAGATACGCAGTATTTT.

The table lists this clone with a few counts. The chain joins TRBV2 to TRBJ1-6; 9 nucleotides match TRBD1. Germline V gene sequence: CDR1 SNHLY, CDR2 FYNNEI. J lost 9 bases, V lost 4 bases, and 7 bases had no gene match. The CDR3 is 15 amino acids. In nucleotides, the CDR3 is TGTGCCAGCAGTGCCTCGGGACAGGGATCTTCACCCCTCCACTTT. It specifies CASSASGQGSSPLHF.

The V call is TRBV30, the J call TRBJ2-7; D gene uncertain. Trimming stripped 1 base from V and 2 bases from J, with 12 bases between. This CDR3 region has 14 residues. In germline, CDR1 is GTSNPN, CDR2 SVGIG (reference sequence). CDR3 sequence (DNA): TGTGCCTGGAGTGAAGGTGGCCCGACCTACGAGCAGTACTTC. The encoded protein is CAWSEGGPTYEQYF.